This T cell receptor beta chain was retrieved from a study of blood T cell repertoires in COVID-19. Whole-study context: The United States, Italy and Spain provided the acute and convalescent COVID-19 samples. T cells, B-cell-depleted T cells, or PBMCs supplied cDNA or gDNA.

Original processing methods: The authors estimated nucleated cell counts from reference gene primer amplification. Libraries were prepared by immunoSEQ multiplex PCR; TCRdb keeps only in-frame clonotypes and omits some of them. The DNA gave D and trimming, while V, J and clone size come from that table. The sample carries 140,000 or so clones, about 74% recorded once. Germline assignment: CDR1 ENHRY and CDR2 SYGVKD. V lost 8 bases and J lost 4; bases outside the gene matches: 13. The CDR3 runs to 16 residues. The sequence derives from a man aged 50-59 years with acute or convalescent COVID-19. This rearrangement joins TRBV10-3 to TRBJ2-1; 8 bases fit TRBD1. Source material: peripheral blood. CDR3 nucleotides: TGTGCCATCTCCCGGTCTTCCGGGACAGGATACAATGAGCAGTTCTTC. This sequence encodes CAISRSSGTGYNEQFF.